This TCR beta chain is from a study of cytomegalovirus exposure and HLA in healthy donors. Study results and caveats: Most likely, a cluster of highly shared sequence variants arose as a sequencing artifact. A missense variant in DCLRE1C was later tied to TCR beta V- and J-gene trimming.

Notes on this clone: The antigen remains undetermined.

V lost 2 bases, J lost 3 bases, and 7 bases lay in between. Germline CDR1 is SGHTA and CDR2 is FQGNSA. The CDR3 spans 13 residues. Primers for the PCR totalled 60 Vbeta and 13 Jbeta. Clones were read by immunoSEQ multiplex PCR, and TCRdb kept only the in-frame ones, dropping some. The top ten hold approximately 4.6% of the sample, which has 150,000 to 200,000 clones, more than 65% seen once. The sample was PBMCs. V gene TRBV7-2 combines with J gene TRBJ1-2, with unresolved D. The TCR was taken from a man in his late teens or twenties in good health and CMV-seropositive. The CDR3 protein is CASSLSQDYGYTF. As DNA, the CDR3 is TGTGCCAGCAGCTTATCCCAGGACTATGGCTACACCTTC.